The 10 T cell receptor beta chains below all came from one sample that was sequenced in a study of blood T cell repertoires in COVID-19. Libraries were prepared by immunoSEQ multiplex PCR; TCRdb keeps only in-frame clonotypes and omits some of them. The sample contains about 150,000 clones, 80% to 90% of which appear only once. Input material: PBMCs or T cells enriched from blood (not recorded which). The receptors originated from a woman aged 45-65 years with acute COVID-19.

The chain recombines TRBV7-9 with TRBJ2-2; TRBD1 is a possible D gene (6 bases). The CDR3 has 12 amino acids. Germline CDR1 and CDR2: SEHNR and FQNEAQ (reference sequence). Trimming cost V 6 bases and J 10 bases, with 12 bases left between them. The CDR3 sequence: CASSPGVAELFF. CDR3 in DNA: TGTGCCAGCAGTCCAGGGGTCGCGGAGCTGTTTTTT.

The V call is TRBV7-9, the J call TRBJ1-6; weak D call: TRBD1 (5 bases). V gave up 1 base and J gave up 10 bases, with 8 bases separating them. CDR3 length equals 13 residues. Per the germline V gene, CDR1 is SEHNR and CDR2 is FQNEAQ (reference sequence). CDR3 region: CASSLEGNSPLHF. CDR3 sequence (DNA): TGTGCCAGCAGCTTAGAGGGGAACTCACCCCTCCACTTT.

V is TRBV9 and J is TRBJ2-1; the D gene is possibly TRBD1 (7 bases). The CDR3 consists of 14 residues. V was shortened by 4 bases and J by 7 bases, with 15 bases between the two germline ends. Germline CDR1 is SGDLS and CDR2 is YYNGEE. CDR3 protein: CASSWRTGGNEQFF. DNA for the CDR3: TGTGCCAGCAGCTGGCGGACAGGAGGGAATGAGCAGTTCTTC.

This clone was seen a few times. The V gene is TRBV2, the J gene TRBJ2-2; TRBD1 matches 8 bases. Losses at the gene ends were 7 bases for V and 5 bases for J; bases not matched to a gene: 9. Germline loops: CDR1 SNHLY, CDR2 FYNNEI. This CDR3 spans 15 amino acids. CDR3 protein: CASKGRDRTTGELFF. CDR3 bases: TGTGCCAGCAAAGGACGGGACAGGACTACCGGGGAGCTGTTTTTT.

The V call is TRBV4-3, the J call TRBJ2-3; 12 nucleotides line up with TRBD2. This CDR3 comprises 17 residues. Trimming removed 3 bases from V and 3 bases from J; junction bases left unmatched: 7. Per the germline V gene, CDR1 is LGHNA and CDR2 is YSLEER. The chain's CDR3 is CASSHLEGLAGTDTQYF. CDR3 in DNA: TGCGCCAGCAGCCACCTCGAAGGACTAGCGGGGACAGATACGCAGTATTTT.

This clone was seen just once. This chain links TRBV5-1 with TRBJ2-3; D not certain. This CDR3 is 14 amino acids long. Germline loops: CDR1 SGHRS, CDR2 YFSETQ. V lost 1 base and J 5 bases, leaving 11 bases between the germline ends. CDR3 coding DNA: TGCGCCAGCAGCTTGCAATCTCTAGGAGATACGCAGTATTTT. Residues: CASSLQSLGDTQYF.

The chain is built from TRBV6-6 and TRBJ2-7; possible D gene TRBD1, 5 bases. This CDR3 has 17 residues. Germline CDR1 is MNHNY and CDR2 is SVGAGI (reference sequence). Between the trimmed V and J ends, which lost 6 bases and 0 bases, there was a span of 21 bases. CDR3 in amino acids: CASRRRARTGISYEQYF. The CDR3 bases are TGTGCCAGCAGGCGAAGGGCCCGAACAGGCATCTCCTACGAGCAGTACTTC.

The chain recombines TRBV2 with TRBJ1-6; D is possibly TRBD1 (5 bases). The V gene's germline CDR1 is SNHLY and CDR2 FYNNEI. The V end lost 9 bases, the J end lost 7 bases, and 16 bases lay between the germline ends. The CDR3 is made up of 14 amino acids. In DNA, the CDR3 is TGTGCCAGTGCGACAGTTCGGGCCAATTCACCCCTCCACTTT. Its translation is CASATVRANSPLHF.

This chain links TRBV11-3 with TRBJ2-7, with D perhaps matching TRBD2 (6 bases). The CDR3 has 15 residues. From germline, CDR1 is SGHNT and CDR2 YENEEA. V shed 5 bases and J shed 5 bases, with 19 bases lying between them. The CDR3 region has the DNA TGTGCCAGCAGCCCAGGCGGGGCAAGGCGCGACGAGCAGTACTTC. Protein product: CASSPGGARRDEQYF.

V and J are TRBV2 and TRBJ1-2; unclear D gene. V gave up 3 bases and J gave up 8 bases, with 13 bases separating them. Germline V gives CDR1 SNHLY, CDR2 FYNNEI. The CDR3 spans 13 residues. CDR3 DNA: TGTGCCAGCAGTGAGCTCAGCGCCGGGGGCTACACCTTC. The encoded protein is CASSELSAGGYTF.